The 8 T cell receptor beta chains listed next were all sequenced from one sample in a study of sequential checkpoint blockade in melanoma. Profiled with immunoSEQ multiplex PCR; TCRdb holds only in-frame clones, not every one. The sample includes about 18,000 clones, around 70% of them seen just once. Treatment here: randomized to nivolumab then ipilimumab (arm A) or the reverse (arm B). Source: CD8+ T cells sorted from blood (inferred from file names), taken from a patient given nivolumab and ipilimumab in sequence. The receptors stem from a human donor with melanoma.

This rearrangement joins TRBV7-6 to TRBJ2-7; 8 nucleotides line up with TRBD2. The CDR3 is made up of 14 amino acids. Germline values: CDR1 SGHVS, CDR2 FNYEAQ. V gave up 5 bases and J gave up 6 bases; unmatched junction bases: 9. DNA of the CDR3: TGTGCCAGCAGCCTAGGCCCTCGGGGGGGCGAGCAGTACTTC. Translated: CASSLGPRGGEQYF.

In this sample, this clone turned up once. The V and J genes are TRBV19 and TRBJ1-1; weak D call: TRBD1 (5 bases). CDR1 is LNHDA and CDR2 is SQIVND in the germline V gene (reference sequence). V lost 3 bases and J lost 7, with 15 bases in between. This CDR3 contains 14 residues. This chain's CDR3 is CASSIAGRQHEAFF. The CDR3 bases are TGTGCCAGTAGTATTGCGGGACGACAGCATGAAGCTTTCTTT.

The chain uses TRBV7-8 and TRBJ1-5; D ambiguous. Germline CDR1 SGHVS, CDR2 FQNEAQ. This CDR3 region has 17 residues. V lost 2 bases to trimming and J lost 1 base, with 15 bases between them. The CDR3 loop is CASSLLEGSESNQPQHF. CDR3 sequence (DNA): TGTGCCAGCAGCTTACTCGAGGGATCGGAAAGCAATCAGCCCCAGCATTTT.

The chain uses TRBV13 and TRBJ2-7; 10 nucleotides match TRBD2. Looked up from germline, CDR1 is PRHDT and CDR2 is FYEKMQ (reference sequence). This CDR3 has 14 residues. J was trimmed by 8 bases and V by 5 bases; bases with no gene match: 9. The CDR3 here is CASSPKRGGVQQYF. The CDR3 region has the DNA TGTGCCAGCAGCCCAAAGCGGGGGGGTGTCCAGCAGTACTTC.

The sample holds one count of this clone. The CDR3, as DNA: TGTGCCAGCAGCCAAGACCCGGGAGGGCCGAACGAGCAGTACTTC. Its protein is CASSQDPGGPNEQYF. The chain couples TRBV4-2 to TRBJ2-7; 8 positions agree with TRBD2. The CDR3 loop spans 15 amino acids. V shed 0 bases and J 5 bases; nucleotides not matched to a gene: 6. In germline, CDR1 is LGHNA, CDR2 YNFKEQ.

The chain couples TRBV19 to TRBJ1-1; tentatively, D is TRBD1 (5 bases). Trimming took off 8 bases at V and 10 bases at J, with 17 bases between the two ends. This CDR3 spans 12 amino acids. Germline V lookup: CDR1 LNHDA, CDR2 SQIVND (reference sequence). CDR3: CASSGLTLGAFF. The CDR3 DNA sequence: TGTGCCAGTTCGGGACTTACGCTGGGAGCTTTCTTT.

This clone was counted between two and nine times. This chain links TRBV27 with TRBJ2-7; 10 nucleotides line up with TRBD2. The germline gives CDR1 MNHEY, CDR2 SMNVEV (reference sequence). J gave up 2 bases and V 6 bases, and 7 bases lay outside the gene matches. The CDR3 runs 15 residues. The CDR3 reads CASRLLSGRAYEQYF. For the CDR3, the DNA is TGTGCCAGCAGACTGCTCAGCGGGAGGGCCTACGAGCAGTACTTC.

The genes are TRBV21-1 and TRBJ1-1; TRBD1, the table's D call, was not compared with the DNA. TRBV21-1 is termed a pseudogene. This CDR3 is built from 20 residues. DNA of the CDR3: TGTGCCAGCAGCACAGGAAAGTGGGGCAGGGGGCGAAGGGTGAACACTGAAGCTTTCTTT. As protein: CASSTGKWGRGRRVNTEAFF.